This is a list of T cell receptor beta chains from one sample in a study of beta chain features in type 1 diabetes. TCRdb's table, derived via immunoSEQ multiplex PCR, lists solely in-frame clones and lacks some. This table holds about 260,000 clones, approximately 20% found once. Sequences were obtained from naive CD4+ T cells from blood. These TCRs come from a woman aged 40 to 55 with type 1 diabetes. Both conserved end residues are part of each CDR3. D genes are given only for firm matches. Clone size is stated in some rows and not others, as once, few, many or a class when expanded.

j_gene: TRBJ2-1; abundance: few; v_gene: TRBV2; d_gene: NA; CDR3nt: TGTGCCAGCAGTGTTCCCCTAGGCAGGGCCCCCAACAATGAGCAGTTCTTC; CDR3aa: CASSVPLGRAPNNEQFF
j_gene: TRBJ1-4; abundance: NA; v_gene: TRBV23-1; d_gene: TRBD1; CDR3nt: TGCGCCAGCAGTCGACTGCGACAGGGGGCCCATAATGAAAAACTGTTTTTT; CDR3aa: CASSRLRQGAHNEKLFF
j_gene: TRBJ2-1; abundance: NA; v_gene: TRBV2; d_gene: NA; CDR3nt: TGTGCCAGCAGCGGGCTAGCGCACTACAATGAGCAGTTCTTC; CDR3aa: CASSGLAHYNEQFF
j_gene: TRBJ2-7; abundance: few; v_gene: TRBV7-7; d_gene: TRBD1; CDR3nt: TGTGCCAGCAGCTTGGGGACAGGGGAATTCTACGAGCAGTACTTC; CDR3aa: CASSLGTGEFYEQYF
j_gene: TRBJ1-2; abundance: NA; v_gene: TRBV9; d_gene: NA; CDR3nt: TGTGCCAGCAGCGTTGGCCCCAGCTACACCTTC; CDR3aa: CASSVGPSYTF
j_gene: TRBJ2-3; abundance: few; v_gene: TRBV6-5; d_gene: TRBD2; CDR3nt: TGTGCCAGCAGTTTCCTCGGGGGAGGGACCCCAGATACGCAGTATTTT; CDR3aa: CASSFLGGGTPDTQYF
j_gene: TRBJ1-4; abundance: few; v_gene: TRBV7-9; d_gene: TRBD1; CDR3nt: TGTGCCAGCAGCTTAGGCGGGACAGGGAGGGAAAAACTGTTTTTT; CDR3aa: CASSLGGTGREKLFF
j_gene: TRBJ1-1; abundance: few; v_gene: TRBV18; d_gene: TRBD1; CDR3nt: TGTGCCAGCTCACCGACAGGGAGGACTGAAGCTTTCTTT; CDR3aa: CASSPTGRTEAFF
j_gene: TRBJ2-7; abundance: NA; v_gene: TRBV5-4; d_gene: TRBD2; CDR3nt: TGTGCCAGCAGCCGCGGACTAGAGACGGACTACGAGCAGTACTTC; CDR3aa: CASSRGLETDYEQYF
j_gene: TRBJ2-7; abundance: few; v_gene: TRBV5-1; d_gene: TRBD1; CDR3nt: TGCGCCAGCAGCTCGGGACAGGGACTCTACGAGCAGTACTTC; CDR3aa: CASSSGQGLYEQYF
j_gene: TRBJ1-2; abundance: NA; v_gene: TRBV30; d_gene: NA; CDR3nt: TGTGCCTGGAGGGCCGGGGTCCCATATGGCTACACCTTC; CDR3aa: CAWRAGVPYGYTF
j_gene: TRBJ1-1; abundance: NA; v_gene: TRBV10-3; d_gene: TRBD1; CDR3nt: TGTGCCATCAGGATGACAGGGGAGAACACTGAAGCTTTCTTT; CDR3aa: CAIRMTGENTEAFF
j_gene: TRBJ2-1; abundance: few; v_gene: TRBV7-9; d_gene: TRBD2; CDR3nt: TGTGCCAGCAGCTCAAAGACCGGGACTAGCGGGGGCAATGAGCAGTTCTTC; CDR3aa: CASSSKTGTSGGNEQFF
j_gene: TRBJ1-5; abundance: few; v_gene: TRBV19; d_gene: NA; CDR3nt: TGTGCCAGTACTCCTAGACAGATAAACGTTAATCAGCCCCAGCATTTT; CDR3aa: CASTPRQINVNQPQHF
j_gene: TRBJ1-5; abundance: once; v_gene: TRBV9; d_gene: TRBD1; CDR3nt: TGTGCCAGCAGCCCCAGGGGGGATAGCAATCAGCCCCAGCATTTT; CDR3aa: CASSPRGDSNQPQHF